This T cell receptor beta chain is from a study of cytomegalovirus exposure and HLA in healthy donors. The V and J ends lost 5 bases and 5 bases, in that order; junction bases with no gene match: 11. CDR3 length: 16 amino acids. The germline V gene has CDR1 SGHAT and CDR2 FQNNGV. The PCR employed 60 Vbeta primers together with 13 Jbeta primers. The repertoire was sequenced with immunoSEQ multiplex PCR; TCRdb's copy has only in-frame clones and lacks some. The top ten hold about 3.1% of the sample, which has a few hundred thousand clones, roughly 80% seen once. This clonotype was obtained from a man aged 25 to 40 in good health and CMV-seronegative. The sequenced sample consisted of PBMCs. This chain links TRBV11-2 with TRBJ2-7; 11 bases are a match to TRBD1. The CDR3 sequence is CASSPRTGGYPNEQYF. DNA of the CDR3: TGTGCCAGCAGCCCCAGGACAGGGGGCTACCCTAACGAGCAGTACTTC. The full variable domain, with the rest looked up from reference TRBV11-2 and TRBJ2-7, is EAGVAQSPRYKIIEKRQSVAFWCNPISGHATLYWYQQILGQGPKLLIQFQNNGVVDDSQLPKDRFSAERLKGVDSTLKIQPAKLEDSAVYLCASSPRTGGYPNEQYFGPGTRLTVT.